These 16 T cell receptor beta chains originate from one sample sequenced in a study of blood T cell repertoires in COVID-19 (dated by TCRdb to 2019 to 2021). Library generation was performed with the immunoSEQ multiplex PCR assay. TCRdb obtained this table from immuneACCESS and retained in-frame rearrangements with V and J assigned. These tables miss some clones; where compared with another copy, unresolved V genes account for less than half of the shortfall, and the remainder is unexplained. This sample gives 300,000 to 450,000 clones in total; around 89% of them show up just once. 0.9% to 1.5% of the sample lies in the top ten. Sequenced: PBMCs or T cells enriched from blood (not recorded which). These TCRs come from a woman between 18 and 29 years old who had recovered from COVID-19.

The chain couples TRBV28 to TRBJ1-6, with D perhaps matching TRBD1 (6 bases). The ends were cut back, 6 bases at V and 7 bases at J, with 13 bases in the middle. Germline lookup yields CDR1 MDHEN and CDR2 SYDVKM. The CDR3 has 14 amino acids. The CDR3 region is CASRRGFGNSPLHF. The CDR3 coding sequence is TGTGCCAGCAGGAGGGGGTTTGGGAATTCACCCCTCCACTTT.

The genes are TRBV4-3 and TRBJ2-7; 9 nucleotides line up with TRBD2. In germline, CDR1 is LGHNA, CDR2 YSLEER. This CDR3 spans 15 amino acids. Losses at the gene ends were 0 bases for V and 5 bases for J; bases not matched to a gene: 5. The CDR3 DNA sequence: TGCGCCAGCAGCCAAGATCTAGCGGGGCCCGACGAGCAGTACTTC. Translated: CASSQDLAGPDEQYF.

The J gene is TRBJ1-2, the V gene TRBV5-6, with D perhaps matching TRBD1 (6 bases). V dropped 0 bases and J dropped 1 base, with 22 bases sitting between them. Germline assignment: CDR1 SGHDT and CDR2 YYEEEE. CDR3 length: 19 residues. This chain's CDR3 is CASSLGGQSSPLLNYGYTF. CDR3 in DNA: TGTGCCAGCAGCTTGGGTGGACAGTCCTCGCCTCTACTTAACTATGGCTACACCTTC.

Only one count was recorded for this clone. The chain has TRBV30 and TRBJ2-7, with D perhaps TRBD2 (6 bases). The germline V gene has CDR1 GTSNPN and CDR2 SVGIG (reference sequence). V was clipped by 1 base and J by 1 base, with 20 bases between them. The CDR3 length is 17 residues. The CDR3, as DNA: TGTGCCTGGAGTGAGCGGTGGGGGGACCGGGGTTCCTACGAGCAGTACTTC. Amino acid sequence: CAWSERWGDRGSYEQYF.

The gene calls are TRBV18 and TRBJ1-2, with a tentative D call TRBD1 (5 bases). This CDR3 is built from 16 residues. The V and J ends lost 1 base and 1 base respectively, with 13 bases between them. CDR1 KGHSH and CDR2 LQKENI come from the germline V gene. As DNA, the CDR3 is TGTGCCAGCTCACCACGAAATAGGGGTTTTAACTATGGCTACACCTTC. Protein product: CASSPRNRGFNYGYTF.

The chain carries TRBV6-5 and TRBJ1-1, with 9 bases fitting TRBD1. This CDR3 region has 14 residues. Trimming took 5 bases from V and 6 from J; bases not matched to a gene: 7. From germline, CDR1 is MNHEY and CDR2 SVGAGI. In DNA, the CDR3 is TGTGCCAGCAGTCAACCCGGGACAGGGCCTGAAGCTTTCTTT. Translation gives CASSQPGTGPEAFF.

V and J are TRBV7-2 and TRBJ2-3, with D tentatively TRBD2 (6 bases). Germline V gene data show CDR1 as SGHTA and CDR2 as FQGNSA. Trimming removed 0 bases from V and 1 base from J, with 8 bases in between. This CDR3 has 15 residues. The CDR3 sequence is CASSLAAGRTDTQYF. The CDR3 DNA follows: TGTGCCAGCAGCTTAGCCGCGGGGCGCACAGATACGCAGTATTTT.

The chain links TRBV27 to TRBJ1-5; 8 bases are shared with TRBD1. The CDR3 is 18 amino acids. J was trimmed by 1 base and V by 5 bases; bases with no gene match: 13. The germline gives CDR1 MNHEY, CDR2 SMNVEV (reference sequence). The CDR3 DNA is TGTGCCAGCAGTAGTACCCCCCCGACAGGGGACAGCAATCAGCCCCAGCATTTT. The encoded protein is CASSSTPPTGDSNQPQHF.

The V call is TRBV10-3, the J call TRBJ1-1; 8 nucleotides align to TRBD1. The CDR3 length is 13 residues. Germline CDR1 reads ENHRY; CDR2 reads SYGVKD. Losses at the gene ends were 10 bases for V and 1 base for J; bases not matched to a gene: 5. CDR3 in amino acids: CASSDRANTEAFF. Here the CDR3 DNA reads TGTGCCAGTTCGGACAGGGCGAACACTGAAGCTTTCTTT.

The rearrangement joins TRBV28 to TRBJ1-6, with D possibly TRBD1 on 5 matching bases. The CDR3 sequence is 14 residues long. Per germline, CDR1 MDHEN and CDR2 SYDVKM. Trimming removed 5 bases from V and 8 bases from J, with 13 bases in between. The DNA of the CDR3 is TGTGCCAGCAGTCTCGGGAGGGGATATTCACCCCTCCACTTT. It encodes CASSLGRGYSPLHF.

The chain joins TRBV6-5 to TRBJ1-4; D remains unclear. CDR1 is MNHEY and CDR2 is SVGAGI in the germline V gene. The CDR3 has 13 amino acids. Trimming took 5 bases from V and 8 from J, leaving 12 bases between them. The DNA of the CDR3 is TGTGCCAGCAGTCGTGGTTCTGGCGAAAAACTGTTTTTT. Its protein product is CASSRGSGEKLFF.

This rearrangement joins TRBV5-1 to TRBJ2-7, with TRBD1 identical over 9 bases. Losses at the gene ends were 0 bases for V and 4 bases for J; bases not matched to a gene: 5. The germline V gene encodes CDR1 SGHRS and CDR2 YFSETQ. The CDR3 is 15 amino acids. Written as DNA, the CDR3 is TGCGCCAGCAGCTTGGGAGGGACAGGGACTTACGAGCAGTACTTC. Amino acid sequence: CASSLGGTGTYEQYF.

V and J are TRBV7-9 and TRBJ2-7; the match to TRBD1 covers 8 bases. In germline, CDR1 is SEHNR, CDR2 FQNEAQ (reference sequence). Trimming removed 5 bases from V and 2 bases from J; junction bases left unmatched: 5. The CDR3 sequence is 14 residues long. The CDR3 nucleotides are TGTGCCAGCAGCCAAGAGACAGGGGCCTACGAGCAGTACTTC. Translated, it gives CASSQETGAYEQYF.

This clone was recorded once. This chain links TRBV7-3 with TRBJ1-2, with a possible D match to TRBD1 (6 bases). Germline loops: CDR1 SGHTA, CDR2 FQGTGA. Trimming took 0 bases from V and 6 from J, leaving 14 bases between them. This CDR3 has 15 residues. CDR3 DNA sequence: TGTGCCAGCAGCTTAACTCCCGGCAGGGGTCATGGCTACACCTTC. Its protein product is CASSLTPGRGHGYTF. Full variable domain (outside the CDR3, taken from reference TRBV7-3 and TRBJ1-2): GAGVSQTPSNKVTEKGKYVELRCDPISGHTALYWYRQSLGQGPEFLIYFQGTGAADDSGLPNDRFFAVRPEGSVSTLKIQRTERGDSAVYLCASSLTPGRGHGYTFGSGTRLTVV.

The chain couples TRBV9 to TRBJ1-2; no reliable D call. Per germline, CDR1 SGDLS and CDR2 YYNGEE. This CDR3 spans 12 amino acids. V was cut by 2 bases and J by 6 bases, with 8 bases left in between. The CDR3, as DNA: TGTGCCAGCAGCGTCCCCCGGGATGGCTACACCTTC. Residues: CASSVPRDGYTF.

V usage is TRBV11-2 and J usage is TRBJ2-5, with TRBD2 matching over 10 bases. The CDR3 length is 14 residues. Germline V gene lookup returns CDR1 SGHAT and CDR2 FQNNGV. Trimming took 5 bases from V and 4 from J; bases not matched to a gene: 4. The CDR3 region has the DNA TGTGCCAGCAGCCGTTCTAGCGGGGGAGAGACCCAGTACTTC. Translated, it gives CASSRSSGGETQYF.